Sequencing of this TCR beta chain was carried out in a study of graft-versus-host responses after intestinal transplantation. Produced via immunoSEQ multiplex PCR; TCRdb's table is partial and in-frame only. The sample shows roughly 130,000 clones, about nine tenths of them seen only once. In regard to this clone: The target antigen is unknown.

This CDR3 has 15 residues. Looked up from germline, CDR1 is SGHVS and CDR2 is FQNEAQ. The V gene end was trimmed by 7 bases and the J gene end by 0 bases; junction bases not matched to a gene: 6. The chain has TRBV7-8 and TRBJ1-1, with 9 bases matching TRBD1. The TCR was taken from a human donor who received an intestinal transplant. Sample: unstimulated CD4+ T cells sorted from spleen or lymph node cells, taken before intestinal transplant. This CDR3 is CASTSRDRVNTEAFF. CDR3 in DNA: TGTGCCAGCACCTCCCGGGACAGGGTGAACACTGAAGCTTTCTTT.